This note documents a single T cell receptor (beta chain) sequence. TCRdb keeps only in-frame clones here, not all; method: immunoSEQ multiplex PCR. The table lists approximately 70,000 clones, 80% to 95% of them singletons. CDR3 size: 12 residues. The ends were cut back, 4 bases at V and 6 bases at J, with 8 bases in the middle. Germline lookup yields CDR1 SGHNT and CDR2 YYREEE (reference sequence). The receptor's source is a man aged 35-49 years with rheumatoid arthritis. The sequenced sample was PBMCs. The V and J genes are TRBV5-4 and TRBJ2-1; D is possibly TRBD2 (6 bases). The CDR3 DNA sequence: TGTGCCAGCAGCCCGACTAGCAATGAGCAGTTCTTC. It is translated as CASSPTSNEQFF.